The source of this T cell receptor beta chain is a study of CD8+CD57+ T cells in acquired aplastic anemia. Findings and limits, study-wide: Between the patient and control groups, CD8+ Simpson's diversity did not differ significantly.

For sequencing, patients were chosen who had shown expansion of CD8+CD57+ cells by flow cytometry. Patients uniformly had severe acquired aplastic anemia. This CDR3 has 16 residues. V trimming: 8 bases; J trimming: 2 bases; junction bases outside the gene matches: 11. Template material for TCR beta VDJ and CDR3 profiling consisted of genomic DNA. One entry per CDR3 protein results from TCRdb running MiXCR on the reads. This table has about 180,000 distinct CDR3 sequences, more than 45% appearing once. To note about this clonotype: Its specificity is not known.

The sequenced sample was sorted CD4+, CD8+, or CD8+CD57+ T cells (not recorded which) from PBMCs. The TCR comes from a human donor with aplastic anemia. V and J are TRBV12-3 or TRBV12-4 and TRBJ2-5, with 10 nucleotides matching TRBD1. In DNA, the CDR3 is TGTGCCAGCGGACCCGGGACAGGGGTGGAACAAGAGACCCAGTACTTC. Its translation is CASGPGTGVEQETQYF.